The source of this T cell receptor beta chain is a study of cytomegalovirus exposure and HLA in healthy donors. Whole-study context: Genotyping showed approximately 81% of about 370 donors falling in the Caucasian-associated ancestry cluster. Findings of the study overall: It was reported in a later analysis that an Asian-associated ancestry cluster showed fewer N-insertions than the roughly 660-donor mean.

This clone was counted a single time. Its antigen is undetermined. The PCR had 60 Vbeta and 13 Jbeta primers. Sequenced by immunoSEQ multiplex PCR; TCRdb stores in-frame clones only, minus some. Found here are about 160,000 clones, over 60% of them singletons; the top ten hold 2.8%. Donors in the study were healthy people who gave bone marrow. The study sampled nominally healthy donors, though unrecorded immune exposures were likely. Trimming removed 5 bases from V and 0 bases from J, with 11 bases in between. CDR3 length: 15 amino acids. Germline-derived CDR1 and CDR2 are SGHTA and FQGNSA. This TCR derives from a woman in her twenties or thirties in good health and CMV-seronegative. V usage is TRBV7-2 and J usage is TRBJ2-1, with a possible D match to TRBD1 (5 bases). Sequencing input: PBMCs. CDR3 nucleotides: TGTGCCAGCAGCCGCCGACAGAGCTCCTACAATGAGCAGTTCTTC. Encoded protein: CASSRRQSSYNEQFF.